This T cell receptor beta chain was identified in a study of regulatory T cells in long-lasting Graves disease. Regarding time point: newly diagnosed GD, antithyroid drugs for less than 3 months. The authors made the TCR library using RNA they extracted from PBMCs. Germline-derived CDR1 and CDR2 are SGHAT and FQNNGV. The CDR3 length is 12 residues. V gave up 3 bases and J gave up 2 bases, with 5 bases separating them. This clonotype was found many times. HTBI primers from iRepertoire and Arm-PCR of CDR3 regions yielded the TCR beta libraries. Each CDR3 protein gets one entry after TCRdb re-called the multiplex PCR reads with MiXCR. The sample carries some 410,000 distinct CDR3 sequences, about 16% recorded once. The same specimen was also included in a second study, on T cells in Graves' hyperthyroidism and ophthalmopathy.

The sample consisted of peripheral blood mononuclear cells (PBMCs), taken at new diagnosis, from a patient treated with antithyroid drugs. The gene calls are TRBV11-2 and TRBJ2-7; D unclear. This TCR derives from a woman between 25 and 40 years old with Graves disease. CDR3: CASSFFTYEQYF. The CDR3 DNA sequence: TGTGCCAGCAGCTTCTTTACCTACGAGCAGTACTTC.